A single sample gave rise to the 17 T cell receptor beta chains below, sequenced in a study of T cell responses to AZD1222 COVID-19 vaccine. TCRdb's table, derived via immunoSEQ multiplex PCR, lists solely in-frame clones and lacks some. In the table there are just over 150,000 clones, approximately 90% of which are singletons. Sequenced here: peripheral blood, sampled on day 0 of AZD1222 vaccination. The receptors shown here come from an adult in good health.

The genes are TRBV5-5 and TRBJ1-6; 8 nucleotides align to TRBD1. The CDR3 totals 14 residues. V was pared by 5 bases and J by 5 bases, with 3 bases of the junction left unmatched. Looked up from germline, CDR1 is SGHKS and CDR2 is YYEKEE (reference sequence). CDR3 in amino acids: CASSRTGNNSPLHF. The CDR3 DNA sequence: TGTGCCAGCAGTCGGACAGGGAATAATTCACCCCTCCACTTT. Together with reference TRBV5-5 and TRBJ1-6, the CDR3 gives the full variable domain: DAGVTQSPTHLIKTRGQQVTLRCSPISGHKSVSWYQQVLGQGPQFIFQYYEKEERGRGNFPDRFSARQFPNYSSELNVNALLLGDSALYLCASSRTGNNSPLHFGNGTRLTVT.

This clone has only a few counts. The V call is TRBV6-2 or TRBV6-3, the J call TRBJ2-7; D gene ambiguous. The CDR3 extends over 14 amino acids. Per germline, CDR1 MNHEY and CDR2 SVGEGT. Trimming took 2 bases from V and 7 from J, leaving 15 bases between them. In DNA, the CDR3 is TGTGCCAGCAGTTACCCCGACTTGTCCTTGGAGCAGTACTTC. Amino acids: CASSYPDLSLEQYF.

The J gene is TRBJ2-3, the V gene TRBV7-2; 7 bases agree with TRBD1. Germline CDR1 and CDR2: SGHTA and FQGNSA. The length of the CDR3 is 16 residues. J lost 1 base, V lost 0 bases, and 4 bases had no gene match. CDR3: CASSLAGQFRTDTQYF. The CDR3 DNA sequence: TGTGCCAGCAGCTTAGCGGGACAGTTTCGCACAGATACGCAGTATTTT. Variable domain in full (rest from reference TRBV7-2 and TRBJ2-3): GAGVSQSPSNKVTEKGKDVELRCDPISGHTALYWYRQSLGQGLEFLIYFQGNSAPDKSGLPSDRFSAERTGGSVSTLTIQRTQQEDSAVYLCASSLAGQFRTDTQYFGPGTRLTVL.

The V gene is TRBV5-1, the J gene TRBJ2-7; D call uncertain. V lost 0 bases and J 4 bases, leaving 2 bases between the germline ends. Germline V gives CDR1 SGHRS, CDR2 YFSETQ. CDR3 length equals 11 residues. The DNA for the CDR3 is TGCGCCAGCAGCTTGGAGTACGAGCAGTACTTC. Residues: CASSLEYEQYF. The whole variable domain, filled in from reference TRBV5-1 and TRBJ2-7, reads KAGVTQTPRYLIKTRGQQVTLSCSPISGHRSVSWYQQTPGQGLQFLFEYFSETQRNKGNFPGRFSGRQFSNSRSEMNVSTLELGDSALYLCASSLEYEQYFGPGTRLTVT.

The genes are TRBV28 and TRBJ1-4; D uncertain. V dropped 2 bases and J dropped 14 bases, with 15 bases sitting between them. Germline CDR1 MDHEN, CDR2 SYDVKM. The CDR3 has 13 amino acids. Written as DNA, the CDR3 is TGTGCCAGCAGTTTACATGACCCCCTTTTTCTGTTTTTT. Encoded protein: CASSLHDPLFLFF.

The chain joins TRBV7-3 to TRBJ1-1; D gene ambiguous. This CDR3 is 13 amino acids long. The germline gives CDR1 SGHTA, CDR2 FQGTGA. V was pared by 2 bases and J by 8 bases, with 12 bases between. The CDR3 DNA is TGTGCCAGCAGCTTATCGGACGGAACCGAAGCTTTCTTT. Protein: CASSLSDGTEAFF.

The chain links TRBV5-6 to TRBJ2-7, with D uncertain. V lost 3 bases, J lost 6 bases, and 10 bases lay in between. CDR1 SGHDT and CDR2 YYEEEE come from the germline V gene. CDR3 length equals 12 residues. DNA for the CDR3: TGTGCCAGCAGCTCCCCCCCGGGCGAGCAGTACTTC. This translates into CASSSPPGEQYF.

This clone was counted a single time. This CDR3 is CASSHHSPRGVGEKLFF. Written as DNA, the CDR3 is TGTGCCAGCAGCCACCATTCGCCCAGGGGAGTAGGGGAAAAACTGTTTTTT. This rearrangement joins TRBV7-2 to TRBJ1-4; tentatively, D is TRBD1 (6 bases). Germline loops: CDR1 SGHTA, CDR2 FQGNSA. The CDR3 runs to 17 residues. V dropped 5 bases and J dropped 8 bases, with 24 bases sitting between them.

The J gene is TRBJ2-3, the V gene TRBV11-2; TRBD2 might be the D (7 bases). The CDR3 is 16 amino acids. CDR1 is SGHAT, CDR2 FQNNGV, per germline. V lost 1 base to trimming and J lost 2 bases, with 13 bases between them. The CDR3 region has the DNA TGTGCCAGCAGCTTAGGGGGGGCGGGAGCCACAGATACGCAGTATTTT. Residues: CASSLGGAGATDTQYF. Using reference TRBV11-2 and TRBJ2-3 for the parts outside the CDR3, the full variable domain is EAGVAQSPRYKIIEKRQSVAFWCNPISGHATLYWYQQILGQGPKLLIQFQNNGVVDDSQLPKDRFSAERLKGVDSTLKIQPAKLEDSAVYLCASSLGGAGATDTQYFGPGTRLTVL.

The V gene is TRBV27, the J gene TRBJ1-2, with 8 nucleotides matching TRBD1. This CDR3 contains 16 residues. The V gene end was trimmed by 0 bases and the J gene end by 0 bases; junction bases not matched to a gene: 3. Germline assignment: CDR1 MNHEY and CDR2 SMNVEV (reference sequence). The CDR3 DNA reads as TGTGCCAGCAGTTTATCTCAGGGGGCCCCTAACTATGGCTACACCTTC. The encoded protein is CASSLSQGAPNYGYTF.

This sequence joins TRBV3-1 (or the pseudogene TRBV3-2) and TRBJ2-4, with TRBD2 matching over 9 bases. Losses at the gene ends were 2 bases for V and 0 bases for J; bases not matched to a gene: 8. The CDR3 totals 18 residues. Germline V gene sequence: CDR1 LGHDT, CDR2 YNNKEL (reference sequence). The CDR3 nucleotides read TGTGCCAGCAGCCAATTTGATGCGGGAGGGCTAGCCAAAAACATTCAGTACTTC. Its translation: CASSQFDAGGLAKNIQYF.

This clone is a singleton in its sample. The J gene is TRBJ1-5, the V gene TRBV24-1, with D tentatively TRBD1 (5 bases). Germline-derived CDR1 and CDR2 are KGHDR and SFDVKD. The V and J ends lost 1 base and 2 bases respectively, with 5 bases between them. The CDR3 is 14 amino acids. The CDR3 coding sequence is TGTGCCACCAGTGATTTCAGGGGCAATCAGCCCCAGCATTTT. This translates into CATSDFRGNQPQHF.

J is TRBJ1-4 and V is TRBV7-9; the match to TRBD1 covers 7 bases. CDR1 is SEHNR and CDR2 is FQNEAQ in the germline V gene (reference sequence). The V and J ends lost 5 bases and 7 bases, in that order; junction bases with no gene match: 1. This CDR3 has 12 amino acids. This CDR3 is CASSRGLEKLFF. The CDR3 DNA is TGTGCCAGCAGCAGGGGGCTTGAAAAACTGTTTTTT.

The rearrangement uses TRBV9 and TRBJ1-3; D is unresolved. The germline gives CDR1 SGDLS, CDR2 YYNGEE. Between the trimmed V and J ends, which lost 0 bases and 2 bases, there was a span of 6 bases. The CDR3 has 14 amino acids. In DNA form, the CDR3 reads TGTGCCAGCAGCGTAGACTTGGCTGGAAACACCATATATTTT. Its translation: CASSVDLAGNTIYF.

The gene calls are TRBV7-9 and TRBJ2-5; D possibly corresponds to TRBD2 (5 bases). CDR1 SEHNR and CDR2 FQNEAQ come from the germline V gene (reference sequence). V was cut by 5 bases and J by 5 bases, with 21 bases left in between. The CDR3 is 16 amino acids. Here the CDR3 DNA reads TGTGCCAGCAGCCCCGGGGTAGTCTTCGGTACGGAGACCCAGTACTTC. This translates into CASSPGVVFGTETQYF. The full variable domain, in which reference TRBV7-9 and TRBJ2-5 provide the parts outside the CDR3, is DTGVSQNPRHKITKRGQNVTFRCDPISEHNRLYWYRQTLGQGPEFLTYFQNEAQLEKSRLLSDRFSAERPKGSFSTLEIQRTEQGDSAMYLCASSPGVVFGTETQYFGPGTRLLVL.

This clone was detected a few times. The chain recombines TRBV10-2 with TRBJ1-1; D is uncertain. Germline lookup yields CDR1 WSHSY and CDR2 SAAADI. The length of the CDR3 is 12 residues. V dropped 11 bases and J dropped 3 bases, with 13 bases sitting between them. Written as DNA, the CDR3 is TGCGCCTCTAGACACGCGGACACTGAAGCTTTCTTT. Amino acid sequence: CASRHADTEAFF.

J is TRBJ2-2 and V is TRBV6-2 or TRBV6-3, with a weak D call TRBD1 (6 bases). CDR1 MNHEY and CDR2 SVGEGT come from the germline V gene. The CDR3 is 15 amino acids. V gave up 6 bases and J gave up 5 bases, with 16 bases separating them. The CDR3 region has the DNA TGTGCCAGCAGCGACAGGCGCGGTAGTACCGGGGAGCTGTTTTTT. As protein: CASSDRRGSTGELFF.